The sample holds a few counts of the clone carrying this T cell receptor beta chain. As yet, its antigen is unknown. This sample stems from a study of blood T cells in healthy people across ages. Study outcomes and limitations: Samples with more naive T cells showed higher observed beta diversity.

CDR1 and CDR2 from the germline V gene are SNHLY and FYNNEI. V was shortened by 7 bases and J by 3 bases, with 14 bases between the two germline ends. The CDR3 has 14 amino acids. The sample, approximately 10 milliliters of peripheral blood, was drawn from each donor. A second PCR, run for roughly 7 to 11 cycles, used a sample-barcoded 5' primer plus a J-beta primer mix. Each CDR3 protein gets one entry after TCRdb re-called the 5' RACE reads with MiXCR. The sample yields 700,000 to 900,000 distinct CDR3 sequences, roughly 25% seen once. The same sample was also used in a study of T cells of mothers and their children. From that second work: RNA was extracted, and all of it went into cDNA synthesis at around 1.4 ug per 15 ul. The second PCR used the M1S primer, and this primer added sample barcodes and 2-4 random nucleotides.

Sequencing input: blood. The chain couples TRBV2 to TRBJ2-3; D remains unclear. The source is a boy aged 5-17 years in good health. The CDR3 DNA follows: TGTGCCAGCAAGGACGGGCTCTGGACAGATACGCAGTATTTT. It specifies CASKDGLWTDTQYF.